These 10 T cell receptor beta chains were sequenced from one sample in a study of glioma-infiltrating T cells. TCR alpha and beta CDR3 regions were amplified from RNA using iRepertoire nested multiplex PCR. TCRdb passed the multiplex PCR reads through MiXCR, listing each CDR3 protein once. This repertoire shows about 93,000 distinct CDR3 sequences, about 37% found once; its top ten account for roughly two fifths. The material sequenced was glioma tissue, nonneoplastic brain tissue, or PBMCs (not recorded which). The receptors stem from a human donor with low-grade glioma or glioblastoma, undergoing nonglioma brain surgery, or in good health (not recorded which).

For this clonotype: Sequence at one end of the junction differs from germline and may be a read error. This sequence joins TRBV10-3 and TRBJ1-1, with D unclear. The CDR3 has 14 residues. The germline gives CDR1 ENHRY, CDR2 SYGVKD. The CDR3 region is CAIGDLGQITEAFF. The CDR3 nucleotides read TGTGCCATCGGTGACCTTGGGCAAATTACTGAAGCTTTCTTT.

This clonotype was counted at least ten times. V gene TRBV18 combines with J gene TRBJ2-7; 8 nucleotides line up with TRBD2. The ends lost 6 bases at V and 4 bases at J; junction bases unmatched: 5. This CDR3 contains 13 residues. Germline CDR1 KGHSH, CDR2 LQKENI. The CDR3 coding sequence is TGTGCCAGCTCCGAGGCGGGAGGATACGAGCAGTACTTC. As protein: CASSEAGGYEQYF.

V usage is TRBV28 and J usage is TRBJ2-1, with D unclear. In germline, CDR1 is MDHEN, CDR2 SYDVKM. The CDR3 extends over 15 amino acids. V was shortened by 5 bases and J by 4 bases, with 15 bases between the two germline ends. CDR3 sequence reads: CASSPLSGGYNEQFF. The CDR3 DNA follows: TGTGCCAGCAGTCCACTTTCAGGCGGATACAATGAGCAGTTCTTC.

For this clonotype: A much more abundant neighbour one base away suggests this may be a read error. For the CDR3, the DNA is TGCGCCAGCAGCCGATTACATGGGGCGAACACTGAAGCTTTCTTT. Translation: CASSRLHGANTEAFF. The V gene is TRBV5-1, the J gene TRBJ1-1; weak D call: TRBD1 (5 bases). Germline CDR1 is SGHRS and CDR2 is YFSETQ. CDR3 length: 15 residues. Trimming took off 4 bases at V and 1 base at J, with 14 bases between the two ends.

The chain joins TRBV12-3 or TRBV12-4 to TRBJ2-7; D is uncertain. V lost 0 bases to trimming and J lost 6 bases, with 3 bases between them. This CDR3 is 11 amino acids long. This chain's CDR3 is CASSLASEQYF. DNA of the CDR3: TGTGCCAGCAGTTTAGCTAGCGAGCAGTACTTC.

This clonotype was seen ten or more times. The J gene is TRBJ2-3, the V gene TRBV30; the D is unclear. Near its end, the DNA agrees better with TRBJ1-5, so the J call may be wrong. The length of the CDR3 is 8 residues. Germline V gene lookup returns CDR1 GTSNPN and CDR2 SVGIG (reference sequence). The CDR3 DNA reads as TGTGCCTGGAGTGTACAGCATTTT. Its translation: CAWSVQHF.

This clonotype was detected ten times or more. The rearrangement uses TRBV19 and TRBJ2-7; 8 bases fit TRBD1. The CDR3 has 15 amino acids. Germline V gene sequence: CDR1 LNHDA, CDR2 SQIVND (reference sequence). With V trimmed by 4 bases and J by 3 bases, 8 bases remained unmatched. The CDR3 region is CASSTRQGKDYEQYF. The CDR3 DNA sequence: TGTGCCAGTAGTACTAGACAGGGGAAAGACTACGAGCAGTACTTC.

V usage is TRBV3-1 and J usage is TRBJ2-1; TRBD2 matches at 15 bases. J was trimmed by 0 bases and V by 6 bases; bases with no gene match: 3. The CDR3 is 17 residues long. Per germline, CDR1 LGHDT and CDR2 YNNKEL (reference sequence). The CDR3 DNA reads TGTGCCAGCAGGGGACTAGCGGGGGGCCCCTCCTACAATGAGCAGTTCTTC. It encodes CASRGLAGGPSYNEQFF.

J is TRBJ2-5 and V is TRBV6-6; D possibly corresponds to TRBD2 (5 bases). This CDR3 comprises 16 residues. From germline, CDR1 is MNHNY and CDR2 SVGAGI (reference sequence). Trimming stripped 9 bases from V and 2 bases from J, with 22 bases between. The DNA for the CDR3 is TGTGCCAGTTGCCTACTAGTCCCCCCGCGACAAGAGACCCAGTACTTC. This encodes CASCLLVPPRQETQYF.

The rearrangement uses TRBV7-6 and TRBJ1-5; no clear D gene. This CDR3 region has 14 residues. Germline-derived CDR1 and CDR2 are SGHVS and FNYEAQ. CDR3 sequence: CVSSLGKENQPQHF. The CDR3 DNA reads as TGTGTTAGCAGCTTAGGAAAGGAGAATCAGCCCCAGCATTTT.